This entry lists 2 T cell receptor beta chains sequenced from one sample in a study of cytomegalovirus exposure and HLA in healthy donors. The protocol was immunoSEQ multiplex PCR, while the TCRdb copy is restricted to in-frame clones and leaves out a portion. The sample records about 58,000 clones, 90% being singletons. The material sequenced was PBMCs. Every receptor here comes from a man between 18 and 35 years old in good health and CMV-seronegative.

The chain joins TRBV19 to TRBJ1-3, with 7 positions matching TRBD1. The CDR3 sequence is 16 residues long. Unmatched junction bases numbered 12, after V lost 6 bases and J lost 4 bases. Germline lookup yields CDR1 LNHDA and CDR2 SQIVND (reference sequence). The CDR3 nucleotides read TGTGCCAGTAGCCCCCGGACAGGCAAACTCGGAAACACCATATATTTT. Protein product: CASSPRTGKLGNTIYF.

The CDR3 protein is CASSGGGLRRDKETQYF. Here the CDR3 DNA reads TGTGCCAGCAGTGGGGGTGGGTTGAGGCGGGATAAAGAGACCCAGTACTTC. The genes are TRBV2 and TRBJ2-5; tentatively, D is TRBD2 (6 bases). Germline V gene sequence: CDR1 SNHLY, CDR2 FYNNEI. Trimming stripped 4 bases from V and 3 bases from J, with 21 bases between. This CDR3 comprises 17 residues.